This T cell receptor beta chain was recovered during a study of T cell repertoires in cytomegalovirus infection (dated 2019 in TCRdb). Regarding the study in general: Recently identified HLA-C-restricted CMV epitopes, whose presentation resists viral immunomodulation, were targeted by peptide stimulations together with well-studied HLA-B-restricted epitopes. Donor HLA type was relevant to the analysis, as public TCR beta signatures indicated carriage of CMV infection together with the matching HLA type. Overall results and qualifications from the work: Carriers of CMV infection plus the relevant HLA type were discriminated by the cumulative frequency of public TCR beta family members in the study cohort and in an independent roughly 340-donor cohort. The ex vivo response was dominated by HLA-C-restricted CMV-specific TCR beta clonotypes, which also provided the single most frequent clonotype in two of eight donors.

This clonotype has a count of ten or more. What antigen it recognizes has not been identified. The input lacks base qualities; no much larger clone sits a single base away. Interpreted using the paper, the treatment or condition label stands for: in vitro stimulation with specific CMV peptide epitopes to enrich CMV-specific T cells. The germline V gene specifies SGHTA as CDR1 and FQGNSA as CDR2. Unmatched junction bases come to 7, with V trimmed by 5 bases and J by 8 bases. The CDR3 contains 16 residues, cysteine and phenylalanine counted. Only the CDR3 region is kept as DNA, spanning 48 bases read in frame from base 1. The instrument was an Illumina HiSeq 1500. TCRdb reprocessing: public reads trimmed at Q25 with fastp, clones called with MiXCR, in-frame beta chains kept. Identical CDR3 protein sequences are pooled into one entry, listed with their most common genes and DNA. The sample table contains 570,000 or so distinct CDR3 sequences; only one count was recorded for roughly 42% of them. The top ten clones comprise around 48% of the sample.

The rearranged chain carries TRBV7-2 and TRBJ2-3; TRBD2 aligns with 16 central bases. Specimen: cultured PBMCs, collected from culture after CMV antigen stimulation. The sequence was obtained from a human donor in good health (CMV status not recorded). Some clones in this sample may be carry-over from other donors' samples. The DNA is TGTGCCAGCAGCCAGGGACTAGCGGGAGGGCCGGGTACGCAGTATTTT. Translated, this gives CASSQGLAGGPGTQYF.